The clone carrying this TCR beta chain appeared a few times. Its specificity is not known. The entry originates in a study of beta chain features in type 1 diabetes. Expressed TCRB transcripts were sequenced because the entire RNA isolate underwent reverse transcription. Profiled with immunoSEQ multiplex PCR; TCRdb holds only in-frame clones, not every one. The sample has 640,000 or so clones, around 15% seen once. CD4+ naive, central memory, regulatory and stem cell-like memory cells were sorted via CD45RO/CCR7/CD25/CD127/CD95/CD27. All sorted populations exceeded 95% purity. Trimming cost V 1 base and J 1 base, with 10 bases left between them. The length of the CDR3 is 15 residues. Germline values: CDR1 LNHNV, CDR2 YYDKDF (reference sequence). Whole-study results and caveats: There was a moderate but significant shortening of TCRB CDR3s in all four CD4+ subsets of Type 1 diabetes patients. Type 1 diabetes patients showed fewer insertions and more deletions at VDJ junctions.

Source material: naive CD4+ T cells from blood. The V gene is TRBV15, the J gene TRBJ2-5; D is possibly TRBD2 (6 bases). The sequence derives from a man aged 18 to 35 with type 1 diabetes. CDR3 nucleotide sequence: TGTGCCACCAGCAGAGCGGGGGTCACCCAAGAGACCCAGTACTTC. Protein: CATSRAGVTQETQYF.